Given below is one TCR beta chain in context. TCRdb's table, derived via immunoSEQ multiplex PCR, lists solely in-frame clones and lacks some. The sample contains over 300,000 clones, 85% to 90% of which appear only once. The entry originates in a study of blood T cell repertoires in COVID-19. Study summary: Italy, Spain and the United States were the sources of the convalescent and acute COVID-19 samples. The cDNA or gDNA used as material had been derived from T cells, B-cell-depleted T cells, or PBMCs.

Input material: PBMCs or T cells enriched from blood (not recorded which). This TCR came from a woman younger than 35 who had recovered from COVID-19.

The CDR3 here is CASSFQGSGTDTQYF. Here the CDR3 DNA reads TGTGCCAGCAGTTTCCAGGGGTCAGGCACAGATACGCAGTATTTT. The V and J genes are TRBV28 and TRBJ2-3; TRBD1 might be the D (6 bases). Per the germline V gene, CDR1 is MDHEN and CDR2 is SYDVKM. CDR3 length: 15 amino acids. V was trimmed by 3 bases and J by 1 base, leaving 11 bases between them.